The 16 T cell receptor beta chains below come from one sample, sequenced in a study of cytomegalovirus exposure and HLA in healthy donors. Vbeta (60) and Jbeta (13) primers were used in the PCR. The method was immunoSEQ multiplex PCR; TCRdb's version includes in-frame clones alone and lacks a portion of them. The sample includes tens of thousands of clones, roughly nine tenths of them seen just once. The source material was PBMCs. These receptors were obtained from a man aged 30-40 years in good health and CMV-seropositive.

The rearrangement uses TRBV10-3 and TRBJ1-1; 10 nucleotides match TRBD1. There are 15 residues in the CDR3. CDR1 ENHRY and CDR2 SYGVKD come from the germline V gene. The ends lost 6 bases at V and 1 base at J; junction bases unmatched: 5. The CDR3 here is CAIRAGTGANTEAFF. The CDR3 region has the DNA TGTGCCATCAGAGCCGGGACAGGGGCGAACACTGAAGCTTTCTTT.

The chain is built from TRBV6-5 and TRBJ2-7; the D gene is possibly TRBD2 (6 bases). The CDR3 consists of 14 residues. The V gene's germline CDR1 is MNHEY and CDR2 SVGAGI. V shed 5 bases and J shed 3 bases, with 14 bases lying between them. The CDR3 is CASSPRIADYEQYF. CDR3 bases: TGTGCCAGCAGTCCCCGCATAGCGGACTACGAGCAGTACTTC.

The V gene is TRBV10-2, the J gene TRBJ2-7, with no clear D. Trimming removed 8 bases at V and 1 base at J, with 6 bases between. Germline CDR1 reads WSHSY; CDR2 reads SAAADI. There are 11 residues in the CDR3. The CDR3 DNA follows: TGCGCCAGCGGCTTATCCTACGAGCAGTACTTC. It codes for CASGLSYEQYF.

V and J are TRBV4-1 and TRBJ2-1, with D uncertain. The ends were cut back, 1 base at V and 8 bases at J, with 6 bases in the middle. Germline values: CDR1 MGHRA, CDR2 YSYEKL. The length of the CDR3 is 12 residues. CDR3 DNA sequence: TGCGCCAGCAGCCAAGTCCTACATGAGCAGTTCTTC. Protein product: CASSQVLHEQFF.

V is TRBV7-2 and J is TRBJ2-2; D is possibly TRBD2 (5 bases). Germline CDR1 and CDR2: SGHTA and FQGNSA. CDR3 length equals 15 residues. The V end was cut by 1 base, the J end by 4 bases, with 10 bases between. This chain's CDR3 is CASSLVGGGTGELFF. The CDR3 coding sequence is TGTGCCAGCAGCTTAGTCGGAGGAGGCACCGGGGAGCTGTTTTTT.

The chain joins TRBV11-2 to TRBJ2-2; no reliable D call. The germline CDR1 and CDR2 sequences are SGHAT and FQNNGV. The CDR3 contains 14 residues. The ends were cut back, 3 bases at V and 1 base at J, with 6 bases in the middle. The CDR3 coding sequence is TGTGCCAGCAGCTTTCTAGAGAACACCGGGGAGCTGTTTTTT. This translates into CASSFLENTGELFF.

J is TRBJ1-2 and V is TRBV13; TRBD1 might be the D (6 bases). The CDR3 runs 16 residues. The germline gives CDR1 PRHDT, CDR2 FYEKMQ (reference sequence). V was shortened by 5 bases and J by 2 bases, with 18 bases between the two germline ends. CDR3 in DNA: TGTGCCAGCAGCCTCGGCGTGGGGGGGCGGAACTATGGCTACACCTTC. Amino acid sequence: CASSLGVGGRNYGYTF. Together with reference TRBV13 and TRBJ1-2, the CDR3 gives the full variable domain: AAGVIQSPRHLIKEKRETATLKCYPIPRHDTVYWYQQGPGQDPQFLISFYEKMQSDKGSIPDRFSAQQFSDYHSELNMSSLELGDSALYFCASSLGVGGRNYGYTFGSGTRLTVV.

The chain carries TRBV7-2 and TRBJ2-7, with 10 bases aligning to TRBD2. This CDR3 spans 15 amino acids. From germline, CDR1 is SGHTA and CDR2 FQGNSA. Trimming removed 5 bases from V and 0 bases from J; junction bases left unmatched: 4. The CDR3 DNA reads TGTGCCAGCAGCCAGAGCGGGAGGGCCTCCTACGAGCAGTACTTC. Its protein is CASSQSGRASYEQYF.

There are a few counts of this clone. V and J are TRBV5-6 and TRBJ2-3; D is possibly TRBD1 (5 bases). V lost 3 bases to trimming and J lost 4 bases, with 9 bases between them. CDR3 length: 13 amino acids. Per germline, CDR1 SGHDT and CDR2 YYEEEE. The CDR3 reads CASSSTVPDTQYF. The CDR3 nucleotides are TGTGCCAGCAGCTCGACAGTACCAGATACGCAGTATTTT.

This sequence joins TRBV10-3 and TRBJ1-4; a possible D gene is TRBD1 (5 bases). This CDR3 has 14 amino acids. The V gene lost 3 bases and the J gene lost 0 bases, with 5 bases spanning the gap. From germline, CDR1 is ENHRY and CDR2 SYGVKD. Written as DNA, the CDR3 is TGTGCCATCAGTGACAGGGCAACTAATGAAAAACTGTTTTTT. This encodes CAISDRATNEKLFF.

The table lists this clone with a few counts. The chain carries TRBV4-1 and TRBJ2-1; TRBD2 agrees at 8 bases. The CDR3 runs to 16 residues. V shed 1 base and J 4 bases; nucleotides not matched to a gene: 6. The germline V gene encodes CDR1 MGHRA and CDR2 YSYEKL. CDR3: CASSQARLAGYNEQFF. The CDR3 DNA follows: TGCGCCAGCAGCCAAGCCCGGCTAGCGGGTTACAATGAGCAGTTCTTC.

The J gene is TRBJ2-7, the V gene TRBV27; D unclear. The V end lost 4 bases, the J end lost 0 bases, and 10 bases lay between the germline ends. The CDR3 loop spans 14 amino acids. Germline-derived CDR1 and CDR2 are MNHEY and SMNVEV (reference sequence). CDR3 sequence reads: CASSSRQISYEQYF. Here the CDR3 DNA reads TGTGCCAGCAGTTCGAGGCAGATCTCCTACGAGCAGTACTTC.

Comment on this clone: A junction boundary mismatches the germline segment, possibly from a read error. The rearrangement uses TRBV7-7 and TRBJ2-3; TRBD2 aligns across 10 bases. The CDR3 totals 14 residues. Germline values: CDR1 SSHAT, CDR2 FNYEAQ (reference sequence). CDR3 sequence (DNA): TGTGCTAGCAGCTCTAGCGGGAGCCCAGATACGCAGTATTTT. It specifies CASSSSGSPDTQYF.

This clone was found once. The chain has TRBV6-5 and TRBJ2-3; 8 bases line up with TRBD2. J gave up 7 bases and V 4 bases, and 7 bases lay outside the gene matches. CDR1 is MNHEY and CDR2 is SVGAGI in the germline V gene. The CDR3 spans 14 residues. The CDR3 DNA follows: TGTGCCAGCAGTTCGGGACTAGGGGGGAATACGCAGTATTTT. This translates into CASSSGLGGNTQYF.

The chain's CDR3 is CASSPRLVRELYEQYF. CDR3 sequence (DNA): TGTGCCAGCAGTCCCCGCCTAGTTAGGGAGCTCTACGAGCAGTACTTC. The V gene is TRBV28, the J gene TRBJ2-7, with TRBD2 as a possible D gene (5 bases). The germline V gene has CDR1 MDHEN and CDR2 SYDVKM. Deletions cut 5 bases from V and 3 bases from J, with 20 bases between. This CDR3 spans 16 amino acids.

This chain joins TRBV27 and TRBJ2-1; 11 bases line up with TRBD2. Losses at the gene ends were 6 bases for V and 0 bases for J; bases not matched to a gene: 7. In germline, CDR1 is MNHEY, CDR2 SMNVEV (reference sequence). The CDR3 consists of 17 residues. DNA for the CDR3: TGTGCCAGCAGGACGGGACTAGCGGCCAGCTCCTACAATGAGCAGTTCTTC. This encodes CASRTGLAASSYNEQFF.